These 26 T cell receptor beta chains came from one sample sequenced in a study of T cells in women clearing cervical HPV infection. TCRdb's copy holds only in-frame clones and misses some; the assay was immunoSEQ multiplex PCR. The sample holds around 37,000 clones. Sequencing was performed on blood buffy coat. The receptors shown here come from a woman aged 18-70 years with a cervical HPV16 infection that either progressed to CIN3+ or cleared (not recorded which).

The covered CDR3 bases are TGTGCCTGGAGTCGGGGGGAACTGAGCAATCAGCCG. Translated: CAWSRGELSNQP. The whole CDR3 is CAWSRGELSNQPQYF. The chain employs TRBV30 and TRBJ2-3; 7 bases fit TRBD2. The read ends 3 residues shy of where the CDR3 ends; the end is completed using the germline J gene. Germline V gene sequence: CDR1 GTSNPN, CDR2 SVGIG (reference sequence). The length of the CDR3 is 15 residues.

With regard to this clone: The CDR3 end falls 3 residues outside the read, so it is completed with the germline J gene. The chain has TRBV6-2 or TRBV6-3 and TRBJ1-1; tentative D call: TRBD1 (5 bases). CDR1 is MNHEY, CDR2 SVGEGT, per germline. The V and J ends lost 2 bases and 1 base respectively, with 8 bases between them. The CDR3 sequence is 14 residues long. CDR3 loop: CASSYRRENTEAFF. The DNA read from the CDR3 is TGTGCCAGCAGTTACCGCAGGGAGAACACTGAA.

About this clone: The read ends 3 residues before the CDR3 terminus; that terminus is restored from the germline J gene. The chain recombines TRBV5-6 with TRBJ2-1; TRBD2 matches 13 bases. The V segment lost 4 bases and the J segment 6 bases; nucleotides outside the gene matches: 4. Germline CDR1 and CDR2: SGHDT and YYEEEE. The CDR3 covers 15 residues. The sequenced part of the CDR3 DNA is TGTGCCAGCAGCGGGACTAGCGGGGTTTCCAATGAG. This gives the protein CASSGTSGVSNE. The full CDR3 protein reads CASSGTSGVSNEQFF.

The CDR3 bases that were read are TGTGCCAGCAGCCAACAGGGGAGGTGGGAGACG. Its translation is CASSQQGRWET. The entire CDR3 protein reads CASSQQGRWETQYF. The gene calls are TRBV7-3 and TRBJ2-3, with a tentative D call TRBD1 (7 bases). The CDR3 is cut off 3 residues early in the read; its end comes from the germline J gene. The CDR3 totals 14 residues. Germline V gene lookup returns CDR1 SGHTA and CDR2 FQGTGA.

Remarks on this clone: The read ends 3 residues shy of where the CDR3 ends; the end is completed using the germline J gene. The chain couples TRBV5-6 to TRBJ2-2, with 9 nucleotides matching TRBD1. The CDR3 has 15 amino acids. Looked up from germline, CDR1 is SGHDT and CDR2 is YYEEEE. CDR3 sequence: CASSSRQGEDEKLFF. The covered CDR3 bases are TGTGCCAGCAGCTCGCGACAGGGGGAGGATGAAAAG.

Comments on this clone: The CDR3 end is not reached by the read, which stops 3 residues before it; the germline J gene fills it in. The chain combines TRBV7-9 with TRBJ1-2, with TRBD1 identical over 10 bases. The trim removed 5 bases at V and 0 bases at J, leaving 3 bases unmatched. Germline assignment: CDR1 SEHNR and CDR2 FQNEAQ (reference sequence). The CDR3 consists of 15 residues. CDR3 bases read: TGTGCCAGCAGCCGGGACAGGGGCGCTAACTATGGC. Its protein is CASSRDRGANYG. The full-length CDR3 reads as CASSRDRGANYGYTF.

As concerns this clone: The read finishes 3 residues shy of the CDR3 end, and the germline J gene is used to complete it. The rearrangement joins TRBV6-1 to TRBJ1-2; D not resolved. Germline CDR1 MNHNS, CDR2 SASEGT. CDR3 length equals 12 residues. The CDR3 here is CASSEPGYDYTF. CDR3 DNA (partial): TGTGCCAGCAGTGAACCCGGGTACGAC.

This chain's CDR3 is CSAPLGEGNTEAFF. CDR3 bases read: TGCAGTGCCCCCCTAGGGGAGGGGAACACTGAA. The gene calls are TRBV20-1 and TRBJ1-1; tentatively, D is TRBD1 (5 bases). The CDR3 end is not reached by the read, which stops 3 residues before it; the germline J gene fills it in. CDR1 and CDR2 from the germline V gene are DFQATT and SNEGSKA (reference sequence). Trimming cost V 6 bases and J 1 base, with 15 bases left between them. This CDR3 spans 14 amino acids.

The CDR3 spells CASSFRGSTEAFF. The covered CDR3 bases are TGTGCCAGCAGCTTCAGGGGTTCCACTGAA. The V call is TRBV6-2 or TRBV6-3, the J call TRBJ1-1; D perhaps matches TRBD1 (6 bases). The CDR3 is cut off 3 residues early in the read; its end comes from the germline J gene. Germline V gives CDR1 MNHEY, CDR2 SVGEGT. The CDR3 loop spans 13 amino acids. Trimming removed 6 bases at V and 4 bases at J, with 12 bases between.

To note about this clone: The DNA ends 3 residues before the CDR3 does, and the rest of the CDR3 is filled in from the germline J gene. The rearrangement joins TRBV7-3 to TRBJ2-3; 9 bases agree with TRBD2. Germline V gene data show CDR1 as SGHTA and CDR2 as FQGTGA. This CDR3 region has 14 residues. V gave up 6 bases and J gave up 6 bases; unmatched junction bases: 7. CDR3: CASSWGLAPDTQYF. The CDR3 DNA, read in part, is TGTGCCAGCAGTTGGGGACTAGCACCCGATACG.

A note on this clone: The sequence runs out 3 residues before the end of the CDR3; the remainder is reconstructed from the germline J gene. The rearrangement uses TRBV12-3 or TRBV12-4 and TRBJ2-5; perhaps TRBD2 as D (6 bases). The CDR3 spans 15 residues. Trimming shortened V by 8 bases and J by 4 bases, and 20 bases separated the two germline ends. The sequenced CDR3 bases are TGTGCCAGCTCATCTAGCGCTACCAGGCTAGAGACC. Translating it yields CASSSSATRLET. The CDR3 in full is CASSSSATRLETQYF.

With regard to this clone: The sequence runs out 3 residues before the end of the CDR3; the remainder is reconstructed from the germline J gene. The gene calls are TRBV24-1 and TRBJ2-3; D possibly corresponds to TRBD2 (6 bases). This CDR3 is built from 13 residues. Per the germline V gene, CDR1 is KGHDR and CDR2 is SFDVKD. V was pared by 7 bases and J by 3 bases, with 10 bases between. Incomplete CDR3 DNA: TGTGCCACCAGGCCGGAGGGTACAGATACG. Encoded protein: CATRPEGTDT. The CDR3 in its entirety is CATRPEGTDTQYF.

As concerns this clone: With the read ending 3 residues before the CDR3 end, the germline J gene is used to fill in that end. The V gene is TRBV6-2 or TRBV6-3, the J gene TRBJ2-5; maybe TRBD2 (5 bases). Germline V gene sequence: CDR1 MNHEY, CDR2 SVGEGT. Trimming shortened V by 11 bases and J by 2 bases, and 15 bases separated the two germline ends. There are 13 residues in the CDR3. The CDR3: CAGQKRNQETQYF. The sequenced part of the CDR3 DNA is TGTGCCGGCCAGAAGCGGAATCAAGAGACC.

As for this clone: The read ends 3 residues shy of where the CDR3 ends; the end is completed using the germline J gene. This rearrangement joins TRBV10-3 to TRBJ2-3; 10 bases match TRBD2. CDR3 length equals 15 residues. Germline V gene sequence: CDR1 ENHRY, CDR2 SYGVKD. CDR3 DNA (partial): TGTGCCATCAGAAGCGGGGGGGGCCCCCAAGAGACG. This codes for CAIRSGGGPQET. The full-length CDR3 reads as CAIRSGGGPQETQYF.

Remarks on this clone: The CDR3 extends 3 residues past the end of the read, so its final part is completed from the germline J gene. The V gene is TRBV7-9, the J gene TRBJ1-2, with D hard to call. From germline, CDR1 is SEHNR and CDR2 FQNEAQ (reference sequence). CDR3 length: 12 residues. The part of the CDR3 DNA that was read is TGTGCCAGCAGCTTGGAACAAGGGGGC. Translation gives CASSLEQGG. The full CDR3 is CASSLEQGGYTF.

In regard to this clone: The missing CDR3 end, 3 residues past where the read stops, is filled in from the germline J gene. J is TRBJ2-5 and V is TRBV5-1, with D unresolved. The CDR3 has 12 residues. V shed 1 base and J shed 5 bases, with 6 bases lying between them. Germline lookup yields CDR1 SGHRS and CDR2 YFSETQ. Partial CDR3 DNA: TGCGCCAGCAGCTTGATCATGGAGACC. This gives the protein CASSLIMET. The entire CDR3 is CASSLIMETQYF.

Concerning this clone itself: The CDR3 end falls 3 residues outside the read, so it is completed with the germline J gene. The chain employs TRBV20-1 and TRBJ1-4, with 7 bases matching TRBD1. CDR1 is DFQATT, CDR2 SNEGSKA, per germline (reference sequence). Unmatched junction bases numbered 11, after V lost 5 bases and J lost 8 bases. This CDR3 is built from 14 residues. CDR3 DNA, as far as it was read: TGCAGTGCTTTTACGTCACAGGGGTTCGAAAAA. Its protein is CSAFTSQGFEK. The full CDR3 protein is CSAFTSQGFEKLFF.

CDR3 protein: CAWRARGTPNNGKLFF. CDR3 DNA (partial): TGTGCCTGGAGAGCCCGTGGGACACCAAATAATGGAAAG. The chain is built from TRBV30 and TRBJ2-2, with a tentative D call TRBD1 (6 bases). The CDR3 end lies 3 residues beyond the end of the read and is filled in from the germline J gene. Per the germline V gene, CDR1 is GTSNPN and CDR2 is SVGIG (reference sequence). CDR3 length: 16 residues.

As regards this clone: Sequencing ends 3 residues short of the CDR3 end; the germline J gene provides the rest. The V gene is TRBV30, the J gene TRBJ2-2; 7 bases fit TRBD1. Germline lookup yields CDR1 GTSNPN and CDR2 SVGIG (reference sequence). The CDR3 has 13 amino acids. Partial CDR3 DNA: TGTGCCTGGAGGGGACAGACTAATTCACCG. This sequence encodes CAWRGQTNSP. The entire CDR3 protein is CAWRGQTNSPLFF.

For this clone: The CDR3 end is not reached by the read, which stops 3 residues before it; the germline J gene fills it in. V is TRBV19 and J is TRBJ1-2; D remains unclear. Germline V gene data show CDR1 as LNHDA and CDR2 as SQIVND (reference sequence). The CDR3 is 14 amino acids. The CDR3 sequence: CASSIDSSTDTYTF. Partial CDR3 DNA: TGTGCCAGTAGTATAGACTCCAGCACAGATACC.

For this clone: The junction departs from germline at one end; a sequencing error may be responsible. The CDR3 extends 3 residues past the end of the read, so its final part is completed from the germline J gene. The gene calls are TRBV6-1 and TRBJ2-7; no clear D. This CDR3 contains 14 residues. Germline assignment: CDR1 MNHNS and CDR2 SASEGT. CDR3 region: CASSEDVRSYEQYF. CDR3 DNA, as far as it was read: TGTGCCAGCAGCGAAGACGTCAGATCCTACGAG.

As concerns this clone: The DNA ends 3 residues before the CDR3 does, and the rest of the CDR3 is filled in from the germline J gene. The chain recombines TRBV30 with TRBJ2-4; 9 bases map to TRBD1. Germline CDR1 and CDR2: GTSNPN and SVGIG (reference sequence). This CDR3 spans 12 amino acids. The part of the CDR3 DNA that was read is TGTGCCTGGACCACAGGGGGCTATGGT. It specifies CAWTTGGYG. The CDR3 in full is CAWTTGGYGQYF. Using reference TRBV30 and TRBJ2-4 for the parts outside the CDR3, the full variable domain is SQTIHQWPATLVQPVGSPLSLECTVEGTSNPNLYWYRQAAGRGLQLLFYSVGIGQISSEVPQNLSASRPQDRQFILSSKKLLLSDSGFYLCAWTTGGYGQYFGAGTRLSVL.

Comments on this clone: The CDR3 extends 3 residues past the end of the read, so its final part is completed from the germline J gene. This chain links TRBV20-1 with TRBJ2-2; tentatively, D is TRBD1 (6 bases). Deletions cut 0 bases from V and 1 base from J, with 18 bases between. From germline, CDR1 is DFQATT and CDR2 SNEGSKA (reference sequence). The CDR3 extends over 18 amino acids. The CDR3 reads CSARDRGRGHQNTGELFF. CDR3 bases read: TGCAGTGCTAGAGATAGGGGCCGGGGACATCAGAACACCGGGGAG.

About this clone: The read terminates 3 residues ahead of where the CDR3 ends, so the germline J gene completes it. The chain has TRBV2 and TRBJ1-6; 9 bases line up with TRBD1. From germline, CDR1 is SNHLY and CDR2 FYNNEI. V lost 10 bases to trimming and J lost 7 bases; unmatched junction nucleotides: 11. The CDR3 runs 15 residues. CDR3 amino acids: CATGGQGYMNSPLHF. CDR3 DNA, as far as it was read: TGTGCCACAGGGGGACAGGGCTATATGAATTCACCC.

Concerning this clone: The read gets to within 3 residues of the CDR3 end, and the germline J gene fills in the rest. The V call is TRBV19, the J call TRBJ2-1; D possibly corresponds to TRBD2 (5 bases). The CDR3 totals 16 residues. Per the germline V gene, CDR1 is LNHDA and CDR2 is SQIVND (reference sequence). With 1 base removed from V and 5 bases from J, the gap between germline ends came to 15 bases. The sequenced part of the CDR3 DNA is TGTGCCAGTAGTATAGTTGGGTCGGGGAGCGACAATGAG. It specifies CASSIVGSGSDNE. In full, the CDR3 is CASSIVGSGSDNEQFF.

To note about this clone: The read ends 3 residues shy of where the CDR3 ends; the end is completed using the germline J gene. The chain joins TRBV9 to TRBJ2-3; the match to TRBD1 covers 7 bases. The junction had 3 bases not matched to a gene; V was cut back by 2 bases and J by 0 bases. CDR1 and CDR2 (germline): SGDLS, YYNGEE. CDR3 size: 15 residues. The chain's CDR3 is CASSVGTASTDTQYF. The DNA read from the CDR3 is TGTGCCAGCAGCGTCGGGACAGCTAGCACAGATACG.